This TCR beta chain was obtained from a study of T cells in Graves' hyperthyroidism and ophthalmopathy. General study findings and limits: With a median lead of roughly 6.8 months before onset, the model predicted ophthalmopathy. Within blood appeared most thyroid clonotypes that had expanded above 0.001.

What was amplified from RNA transcripts were TCR beta CDR3 regions. HTBI primers were the set used in a first-round RT-PCR of the TCR CDR3. TCRdb ran MiXCR on the multiplex PCR reads and lists one entry per CDR3 protein. The repertoire holds hundreds of thousands of distinct CDR3 sequences, with approximately 15% as singletons. Patients aged 18 to 65 had newly diagnosed hyperthyroidism of under 2 months' duration. Patients with uncontrolled infections, other autoimmune diseases, pregnancy or lactation were excluded. For this clonotype: The antigen is unknown.

The germline CDR1 and CDR2 sequences are MNHEY and SVGAGI. With 1 base removed from V and 6 bases from J, the gap between germline ends came to 10 bases. The CDR3 sequence is 13 residues long. The receptor's source is a woman in her 30s with Graves' hyperthyroidism. The chain links TRBV6-5 to TRBJ2-7; D might be TRBD2 (7 bases). What was sequenced was blood. CDR3 region: CASSYLGGAEQYF. CDR3 DNA sequence: TGTGCCAGCAGTTACTTAGGGGGGGCCGAGCAGTACTTC.